These 24 T cell receptor beta chains originate from one sample sequenced in a study of blood T cell repertoires in COVID-19 (dated by TCRdb to 2018 to 2021). The library was prepared using the immunoSEQ multiplex PCR assay. TCRdb limited this immuneACCESS table to in-frame rearrangements with V and J called. A share of clones is missing; checked studies link under half to unresolved V genes, and the rest is unexplained. Counted in this sample were approximately 430,000 clones; 86% of them appeared once. The ten largest clonotypes hold 1.4% of the sample. The specimen was peripheral blood. These receptors came from a woman aged 30 to 39 with active or convalescent COVID-19.

The chain recombines TRBV5-1 with TRBJ1-4, with unresolved D. CDR3 length: 14 residues. Germline assignment: CDR1 SGHRS and CDR2 YFSETQ. The V gene lost 1 base and the J gene lost 4 bases, with 8 bases spanning the gap. As DNA, the CDR3 is TGCGCCAGCAGCTTGATCGGGAGTAATGAAAAACTGTTTTTT. Amino acid sequence: CASSLIGSNEKLFF.

The CDR3 loop reads CASSYSTGARNTEAFF. CDR3 DNA: TGTGCCAGCAGTTACTCGACAGGGGCGAGGAACACTGAAGCTTTCTTT. V gene TRBV6-5 combines with J gene TRBJ1-1; 8 bases fit TRBD1. From germline, CDR1 is MNHEY and CDR2 SVGAGI. V lost 0 bases, J lost 1 base, and 4 bases stayed unmatched. CDR3 length equals 16 residues.

The V gene is TRBV5-1, the J gene TRBJ1-2, with D possibly matching TRBD1 (6 bases). Germline V gene lookup returns CDR1 SGHRS and CDR2 YFSETQ. V gave up 4 bases and J gave up 2 bases, with 15 bases separating them. The CDR3 is 15 amino acids. CDR3 region: CASSTGGGQNYGYTF. The CDR3 region has the DNA TGCGCCAGCAGCACTGGCGGGGGGCAAAACTATGGCTACACCTTC.

This chain links TRBV20-1 with TRBJ1-3, with a tentative D call TRBD1 (6 bases). The V end lost 3 bases, the J end lost 4 bases, and 13 bases lay between the germline ends. CDR3 size: 14 residues. Germline V CDR1 and CDR2: DFQATT, SNEGSKA (reference sequence). CDR3 coding DNA: TGCAGTGCTAGTCCCCTACAGGGAGGAAACACCATATATTTT. This sequence encodes CSASPLQGGNTIYF.

As concerns this clone: The sample contains more than one DNA sequence encoding this CDR3. This sequence joins TRBV3-1 (or the pseudogene TRBV3-2) and TRBJ1-1; D might be TRBD1 (5 bases). The CDR3 extends over 15 amino acids. Trimming cost V 1 base and J 5 bases, with 14 bases left between them. Germline values: CDR1 LGHDT, CDR2 YNNKEL (reference sequence). CDR3 bases: TGTGCCAGCAGCCAAGGGGGCCAGGGAGGGACTGAAGCTTTCTTT. Its translation is CASSQGGQGGTEAFF.

The CDR3 region has the DNA TGCGCCAGCAGCCAAGGGAGTCGGCGGGAATCCTACGAGCAGTACTTC. As protein: CASSQGSRRESYEQYF. The J gene is TRBJ2-7, the V gene TRBV4-1; D perhaps matches TRBD2 (6 bases). Between the trimmed V and J ends, which lost 1 base and 1 base, there was a span of 14 bases. Germline lookup yields CDR1 MGHRA and CDR2 YSYEKL. The length of the CDR3 is 16 residues.

The gene calls are TRBV30 and TRBJ2-7, with D unresolved. V lost 2 bases, J lost 3 bases, and 8 bases lay in between. The CDR3 has 12 residues. CDR1 is GTSNPN and CDR2 is SVGIG in the germline V gene (reference sequence). Here the CDR3 reads CAWSSSNYEQYF. DNA of the CDR3: TGTGCCTGGAGTTCCTCTAACTACGAGCAGTACTTC.

The rearrangement joins TRBV5-1 to TRBJ2-1; D is perhaps TRBD2 (6 bases). Germline V gene lookup returns CDR1 SGHRS and CDR2 YFSETQ. V was trimmed by 4 bases and J by 4 bases, leaving 21 bases between them. The CDR3 spans 17 residues. CDR3 DNA: TGCGCCAGCAGCATAGCCCCCGGGACTCAACATTACAATGAGCAGTTCTTC. Residues: CASSIAPGTQHYNEQFF.

This clone was observed once. The rearrangement uses TRBV5-6 and TRBJ2-1, with 13 bases lining up with TRBD2. The germline V gene has CDR1 SGHDT and CDR2 YYEEEE. Losses at the gene ends were 0 bases for V and 10 bases for J; bases not matched to a gene: 7. CDR3 size: 16 residues. DNA of the CDR3: TGTGCCAGCAGCTTGGCCTCGGGACTAGCGGGACGCGAGCAGTTCTTC. It is translated as CASSLASGLAGREQFF.

This clone was observed a few times. The chain recombines TRBV28 with TRBJ1-2; TRBD1 is a possible D gene (5 bases). The CDR3 length is 15 residues. Trimming shortened V by 3 bases and J by 0 bases, and 11 bases separated the two germline ends. Looked up from germline, CDR1 is MDHEN and CDR2 is SYDVKM. The DNA of the CDR3 is TGTGCCAGCAGTTTCCCGACAGTATCTAACTATGGCTACACCTTC. Encoded protein: CASSFPTVSNYGYTF.

The V gene is TRBV7-8, the J gene TRBJ2-3; a weak D match, TRBD2 (7 bases). Trimming removed 0 bases from V and 3 bases from J, with 16 bases in between. The germline gives CDR1 SGHVS, CDR2 FQNEAQ. The CDR3 has 17 amino acids. This CDR3 reads CASSLARGGASTDTQYF. The CDR3 DNA is TGTGCCAGCAGCTTAGCGAGGGGGGGCGCGAGTACAGATACGCAGTATTTT.

The chain uses TRBV6-5 and TRBJ2-1; 11 nucleotides agree with TRBD2. CDR3 length: 15 amino acids. Trimming at V came to 6 bases and at J to 3 bases, leaving 4 bases not matched to a gene. Germline assignment: CDR1 MNHEY and CDR2 SVGAGI. Here the CDR3 DNA reads TGTGCCAGCAGGCTAGCGGGGGGCGGCTACAATGAGCAGTTCTTC. It yields the protein CASRLAGGGYNEQFF.

This CDR3 is CASSPGTSGRADTQYF. The CDR3 nucleotides are TGCGCCAGCAGCCCGGGGACTAGCGGGAGGGCAGATACGCAGTATTTT. The chain couples TRBV5-1 to TRBJ2-3; 16 nucleotides agree with TRBD2. The germline gives CDR1 SGHRS, CDR2 YFSETQ. This CDR3 contains 16 residues. The V segment lost 4 bases and the J segment 4 bases; nucleotides outside the gene matches: 3.

The chain employs TRBV10-3 and TRBJ1-4, with 7 nucleotides matching TRBD1. This CDR3 is built from 14 residues. Per germline, CDR1 ENHRY and CDR2 SYGVKD. Losses at the gene ends were 2 bases for V and 6 bases for J; bases not matched to a gene: 3. CDR3 nucleotide sequence: TGTGCCATCAGTGAGGACAGGGACCATGAAAAACTGTTTTTT. Translated: CAISEDRDHEKLFF.

The chain employs TRBV11-2 and TRBJ1-2; 10 nucleotides line up with TRBD1. The CDR3 is made up of 14 amino acids. V lost 5 bases, J lost 2 bases, and 2 bases stayed unmatched. Looked up from germline, CDR1 is SGHAT and CDR2 is FQNNGV. The CDR3, as DNA: TGTGCCAGCAGCCGACAGGGGGCGAACTATGGCTACACCTTC. Its translation: CASSRQGANYGYTF. The full variable domain, completed using reference TRBV11-2 and TRBJ1-2, is EAGVAQSPRYKIIEKRQSVAFWCNPISGHATLYWYQQILGQGPKLLIQFQNNGVVDDSQLPKDRFSAERLKGVDSTLKIQPAKLEDSAVYLCASSRQGANYGYTFGSGTRLTVV.

This clone turned up a few times. The chain recombines TRBV15 with TRBJ2-7, with TRBD1 matching 8 bases. This CDR3 is built from 16 residues. The ends lost 6 bases at V and 5 bases at J; junction bases unmatched: 15. The V gene's germline CDR1 is LNHNV and CDR2 YYDKDF (reference sequence). The CDR3 DNA is TGTGCCACCAGACCGAGTATCCGGACAGGGATAAACGAGCAGTACTTC. It yields the protein CATRPSIRTGINEQYF.

This clone was counted many times. This chain links TRBV24-1 with TRBJ2-2; 7 bases are shared with TRBD2. The germline CDR1 and CDR2 sequences are KGHDR and SFDVKD. V lost 10 bases and J lost 3; bases outside the gene matches: 7. The CDR3 is 14 residues long. Here the CDR3 reads CATRSGDDTGELFF. CDR3 DNA sequence: TGTGCCACAAGAAGCGGGGATGACACCGGGGAGCTGTTTTTT.

The chain uses TRBV27 and TRBJ2-7, with TRBD1 matching over 7 bases. J lost 1 base, V lost 5 bases, and 8 bases had no gene match. Germline lookup yields CDR1 MNHEY and CDR2 SMNVEV (reference sequence). The CDR3 is made up of 15 amino acids. CDR3 region: CASSDRVGSSYEQYF. The CDR3 nucleotides read TGTGCCAGCAGTGACAGGGTCGGTTCATCCTACGAGCAGTACTTC.

This sequence joins TRBV30 and TRBJ1-5, with D tentatively TRBD1 (5 bases). This CDR3 contains 15 residues. V gave up 0 bases and J gave up 1 base, with 10 bases separating them. Germline CDR1 reads GTSNPN; CDR2 reads SVGIG (reference sequence). The CDR3 sequence: CAWSVRSGSNQPQHF. Here the CDR3 DNA reads TGTGCCTGGAGTGTACGGTCAGGGAGCAATCAGCCCCAGCATTTT.

V and J are TRBV2 and TRBJ1-2; D perhaps matches TRBD1 (5 bases). The V end was cut by 6 bases, the J end by 5 bases, with 10 bases between. CDR1 is SNHLY, CDR2 FYNNEI, per germline. This CDR3 contains 12 residues. This CDR3 reads CASRWEGYGYTF. Here the CDR3 DNA reads TGTGCCAGCAGATGGGAGGGGTATGGCTACACCTTC.

The chain employs TRBV6-5 and TRBJ2-7, with 11 bases lining up with TRBD2. This CDR3 contains 14 residues. Germline V CDR1 and CDR2: MNHEY, SVGAGI. The V and J ends lost 8 bases and 0 bases, in that order; junction bases with no gene match: 3. The CDR3 is CASQTSGDSYEQYF. The CDR3 DNA reads as TGTGCCAGCCAGACTAGCGGGGACTCCTACGAGCAGTACTTC.

The chain couples TRBV5-4 to TRBJ1-2; no definite D call. V was trimmed by 0 bases and J by 2 bases, leaving 8 bases between them. Germline CDR1 is SGHNT and CDR2 is YYREEE (reference sequence). The length of the CDR3 is 14 residues. The CDR3 region is CASSLGGRNYGYTF. The CDR3, as DNA: TGTGCCAGCAGCTTGGGAGGGAGGAACTATGGCTACACCTTC.

V gene TRBV6-5 combines with J gene TRBJ1-1; possible D gene TRBD1, 5 bases. The length of the CDR3 is 13 residues. Deletions cut 7 bases from V and 4 bases from J, with 13 bases between. Germline CDR1 MNHEY, CDR2 SVGAGI. CDR3: CASIRAGGTEAFF. CDR3 nucleotides: TGTGCCAGCATCAGGGCCGGGGGCACTGAAGCTTTCTTT.

This clone was observed a handful of times. This chain joins TRBV6-4 and TRBJ1-1; 8 bases align to TRBD1. The CDR3 loop spans 14 amino acids. Unmatched junction bases numbered 6, after V lost 5 bases and J lost 4 bases. Germline values: CDR1 MRHNA, CDR2 SNTAGT. The CDR3 protein is CASSPTGDGTEAFF. The CDR3 nucleotides are TGTGCCAGCAGTCCGACAGGGGACGGCACTGAAGCTTTCTTT.